This is a list of T cell receptor beta chains from one sample in a study of CD8 T cells in ankylosing spondylitis. Each CDR3 protein gets one entry after TCRdb re-called the 5' RACE reads with MiXCR. The data hold a few hundred thousand distinct CDR3 sequences, with about 15% observed a single time. The sequencing input was blood, either unsorted or a sorted T cell fraction (not recorded which). These receptors were collected from a male donor with ankylosing spondylitis. Each CDR3 is given without its conserved first and last residue.

v_gene,CDR3aa
TRBV6-6,ASRRTGGEKLF
TRBV20-1,SADTRTGPRETQY
TRBV7-2,ASSFGLAQPQH
TRBV24-1,ATSPLTSGSFTDTQY
TRBV18,ASSPEGGRQDTQY
TRBV10-3,AISALGGSTTDTQY
TRBV15,ATSRKAGVAGANVLT
TRBV6-6,ASTQEGSGVTA
TRBV28,ASSLFVRGLYSNQPQH
TRBV20-1,SARDQRQGARTGELV
TRBV20-1,SARVAGKTEAF
TRBV7-2,ASSVSGRATGTDTQY